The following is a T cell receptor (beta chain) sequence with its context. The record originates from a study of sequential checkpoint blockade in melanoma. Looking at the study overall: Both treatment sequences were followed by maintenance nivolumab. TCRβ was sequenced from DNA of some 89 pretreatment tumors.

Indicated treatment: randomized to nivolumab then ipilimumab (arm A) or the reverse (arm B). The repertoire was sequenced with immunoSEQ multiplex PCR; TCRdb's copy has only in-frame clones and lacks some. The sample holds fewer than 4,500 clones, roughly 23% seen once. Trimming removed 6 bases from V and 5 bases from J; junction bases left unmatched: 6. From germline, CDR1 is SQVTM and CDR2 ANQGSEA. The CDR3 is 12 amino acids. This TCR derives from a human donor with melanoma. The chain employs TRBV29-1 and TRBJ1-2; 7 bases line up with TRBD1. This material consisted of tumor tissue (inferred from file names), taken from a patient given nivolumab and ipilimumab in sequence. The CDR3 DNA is TGCAGCGTGCTAGGGGGCTGGTATGGCTACACCTTC. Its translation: CSVLGGWYGYTF.